This TCR beta chain was sequenced in a study of identical twins. Study-level results: Insertions were fewer in abundant cord blood beta clonotypes, whereas memory repertoires showed none of this pattern.

This clonotype turned up a few times. Its antigen is currently unknown. Donors uniformly comprised healthy Caucasians. Template switching introduced a universal primer site, and the cDNA bore unique molecular identifiers. TCRdb called the 5' RACE reads again in MiXCR, with one record for every CDR3 protein. The sample contains fewer than 250,000 distinct CDR3 sequences, about 7% of which appear only once. Between the trimmed V and J ends, which lost 8 bases and 2 bases, there was a span of 16 bases. This CDR3 comprises 14 residues. CDR1 MDHEN and CDR2 SYDVKM come from the germline V gene. These data are also associated with another study on yellow fever vaccine responses in identical twins.

Sequencing was carried out using memory (CD45RO+) T cells sorted from blood. The receptor comes from a woman between 18 and 29 years old in good health. The chain links TRBV28 to TRBJ2-7, with D possibly TRBD1 on 6 matching bases. DNA for the CDR3: TGTGCCAGCCTCGGGGACACCCAAACCTACGAGCAGTACTTC. It codes for CASLGDTQTYEQYF.